A single sample is the source of the 31 T cell receptor beta chains below, sequenced in a study of tumor and adjacent non-tumor tissue in lung cancer. This sample's RNA came from whole unsorted tissue. A modified ARM-PCR protocol with three rounds of nested PCR amplified TCRbeta. TCRdb called the multiplex PCR reads again in MiXCR, with one record for every CDR3 protein. This repertoire shows approximately 79,000 distinct CDR3 sequences, roughly two thirds found once; its top ten account for roughly a tenth. Sequencing was performed on lung tumor tissue. The receptors derive from a woman aged 40 to 55 with non-small cell lung cancer.

Remarks on this clonotype: At one end the junction does not follow the germline gene, possibly because of a read error. This chain links TRBV28 with TRBJ2-5; D unclear. Germline V gene data show CDR1 as MDHEN and CDR2 as SYDVKM. The CDR3 has 12 residues. CDR3 nucleotide sequence: TGTGTCAGCTCACAGTCTCAAGAGACCCAGTACTTC. Translated, it gives CVSSQSQETQYF.

On this clonotype itself: This may stem from a read error, because a much larger clone lies one nucleotide away. The chain couples TRBV20-1 to TRBJ2-5; D remains ambiguous. Trimming stripped 4 bases from V and 4 bases from J, with 16 bases between. Germline CDR1 DFQATT, CDR2 SNEGSKA (reference sequence). This CDR3 region has 14 residues. The CDR3 reads CSANRVGMGETQYF. CDR3 nucleotide sequence: TGCAGTGCTAACCGAGTGGGTATGGGAGAGACCCAGTACTTC.

This chain links TRBV28 with TRBJ2-3; the match to TRBD2 covers 15 bases. After removal of 6 bases from V and 2 bases from J, the junction contained 12 bases not matched to a gene. CDR1 and CDR2 from the germline V gene are MDHEN and SYDVKM. The CDR3 is 19 residues long. Written as DNA, the CDR3 is TGTGCCAGCAGGGACGGGACTAGCGGGAGGACCCTAAACACAGATACGCAGTATTTT. It translates to CASRDGTSGRTLNTDTQYF.

Notes on this clonotype: Because it lacks the conserved phenylalanine or tryptophan at the end, this CDR3 is likely a read error. This chain links TRBV11-2 with TRBJ2-2, with D hard to call. Germline V lookup: CDR1 SGHAT, CDR2 FQNNGV. V was shortened by 6 bases and J by 7 bases, with 12 bases between the two germline ends. This CDR3 region has 13 residues. Written as DNA, the CDR3 is TGTGCCAGCAGTCCCTGTGGAGACGGGGAGCTGTTTGTC. Its protein product is CASSPCGDGELFV.

A word on this clonotype: At one boundary the junction diverges from the germline segment, which might be a read error. DNA of the CDR3: TGTTCCAGCCGTTACCAGGGGGCACGGGCCCGGGAGCTGTTATTT. This gives the protein CSSRYQGARARELLF. The V and J genes are TRBV6-5 and TRBJ2-2; TRBD1 matches at 8 bases. The CDR3 consists of 15 residues. Germline V lookup: CDR1 MNHEY, CDR2 SVGAGI.

This clonotype was observed a few times. A read error may produce the germline difference seen at one junction end. The gene calls are TRBV11-3 and TRBJ2-1, with a possible D match to TRBD2 (5 bases). This CDR3 has 14 residues. From germline, CDR1 is SGHNT and CDR2 YENEEA. The CDR3 DNA reads as TGTGCCAGCAGCTTAGGGTGGAGGTCCAATAAGCAGTCCTTC. Its translation: CASSLGWRSNKQSF. Full variable domain (missing parts from reference TRBV11-3 and TRBJ2-1): EAGVVQSPRYKIIEKKQPVAFWCNPISGHNTLYWYLQNLGQGPELLIRYENEEAVDDSQLPKDRFSAERLKGVDSTLKIQPAELGDSAVYLCASSLGWRSNKQSFGPGTRLTVL.

Remarks on this clonotype: The junction differs from germline at one of its ends, possibly a read error. The chain employs TRBV14 and TRBJ1-4, with D unclear. Looked up from germline, CDR1 is SGHDN and CDR2 is FVKESK. The CDR3 is made up of 16 amino acids. The DNA of the CDR3 is TGTGCCAGCAGCTCGACGTCGGCGGTCAAAAACGAAAGACTGTTTTTT. It encodes CASSSTSAVKNERLFF. The full variable domain, its missing parts supplied by reference TRBV14 and TRBJ1-4, is EAGVTQFPSHSVIEKGQTVTLRCDPISGHDNLYWYRRVMGKEIKFLLHFVKESKQDESGMPNNRFLAERTGGTYSTLKVQPAELEDSGVYFCASSSTSAVKNERLFFGSGTQLSVL.

Note on this clonotype: This is likely a read error, given that the CDR3 carries no conserved phenylalanine or tryptophan at its end. This chain connects TRBV11-2 to TRBJ2-5; D may be TRBD2 (6 bases). This CDR3 has 16 residues. From germline, CDR1 is SGHAT and CDR2 FQNNGV. CDR3 amino acids: CASSLVGRRAQETQYS. The CDR3, as DNA: TGTGCCAGCAGCTTAGTTGGGCGGAGGGCCCAGGAGACACAGTACTCC.

The count of this clonotype is one. This chain connects TRBV2 to TRBJ2-1; 7 bases agree with TRBD2. The CDR3 has 14 residues. Looked up from germline, CDR1 is SNHLY and CDR2 is FYNNEI. V shed 7 bases, J shed 6 bases, and the junction held 9 bases outside the gene matches. The CDR3 region is CASKSVGGSNEQFF. In DNA, the CDR3 is TGTGCCAGCAAGAGCGTTGGCGGGAGCAATGAGCAGTTCTTC.

Concerning this clonotype itself: At one end the junction does not follow the germline gene, possibly because of a read error. The V and J genes are TRBV11-2 and TRBJ2-5; 7 positions agree with TRBD1. Germline V gives CDR1 SGHAT, CDR2 FQNNGV. CDR3 size: 18 residues. The CDR3 is CASSDSISTGTAQGTQYF. CDR3 nucleotide sequence: TGTGCCAGTAGCGATAGCATATCCACCGGGACAGCTCAAGGGACCCAGTACTTC.

Worth noting for this clonotype: The CDR3 does not end in the conserved phenylalanine or tryptophan, so this is likely a read error. This sequence joins TRBV6-5 and TRBJ2-3; D may match TRBD1 or TRBD2 (6 bases each). The germline V and J ends were trimmed by 7 bases and 2 bases, with 19 bases remaining between them. Germline V gives CDR1 MNHEY, CDR2 SVGAGI. CDR3 length: 16 amino acids. In DNA form, the CDR3 reads TGTGCCAGCACCCCAGGTGGGGGGCCCTACACAGATACGCAGTATTTG. It codes for CASTPGGGPYTDTQYL.

The gene calls are TRBV7-8 and TRBJ2-7; 13 nucleotides agree with TRBD2. V lost 4 bases to trimming and J lost 9 bases; unmatched junction nucleotides: 18. The CDR3 has 18 amino acids. Germline CDR1 and CDR2: SGHVS and FQNEAQ. CDR3 residues: CASSSKHATSGGPRMQYF. The CDR3 DNA is TGTGCCAGCAGCTCCAAACATGCGACTAGCGGGGGGCCCCGCATGCAGTACTTC.

This clonotype was picked up many times. The V call is TRBV6-1, the J call TRBJ2-7; 8 bases agree with TRBD1. Germline assignment: CDR1 MNHNS and CDR2 SASEGT. CDR3 length: 14 residues. J lost 3 bases, V lost 6 bases, and 7 bases had no gene match. CDR3 amino acids: CASRRTGSYYEQYF. DNA of the CDR3: TGTGCCAGCAGGAGGACAGGGAGTTACTACGAGCAGTACTTC.

Of note for this clonotype: Since a much larger clone is just one base distant, this may be a read error. The genes are TRBV21-1 and TRBJ2-2; the table's D gene call, TRBD2, was not cross checked with the DNA. TRBV21-1 is labeled a pseudogene. This CDR3 is 18 amino acids long. The CDR3 bases are TGTGCCAGCAGCAAAGCGCCTAGCGAGAGGGAGAACACCGGGGAGCTGTTTTTT. Its translation: CASSKAPSERENTGELFF.

Notes on this clonotype: Just one base apart from a much larger clone, this may be a read error. The J gene is TRBJ2-7, the V gene TRBV5-4, with no clear D. Germline values: CDR1 SGHNT, CDR2 YYREEE (reference sequence). The V gene lost 9 bases and the J gene lost 4 bases, with 23 bases spanning the gap. The CDR3 length is 15 residues. The chain's CDR3 is CAISSSSGFQYEQYF. CDR3 coding DNA: TGTGCCATCAGTAGCAGTTCCGGGTTCCAATACGAGCAGTACTTC.

This clonotype was observed once. This chain joins TRBV5-5 and TRBJ2-1; D may be TRBD2 (5 bases). The CDR3 has 15 residues. Germline values: CDR1 SGHKS, CDR2 YYEKEE (reference sequence). V lost 2 bases, J lost 5 bases, and 14 bases lay in between. CDR3 sequence (DNA): TGTGCCAGCAGCTTTACCGGGGTGTTCAACAATGAGCAGTTCTTC. As protein: CASSFTGVFNNEQFF.

This clonotype showed up just a few times. This sequence may be a read error, since a much larger clone differs from it by one base. The chain recombines TRBV12-5 with TRBJ2-3; TRBD2 matches 7 bases. In germline, CDR1 is LGHNT, CDR2 FRNRAP. This CDR3 is built from 15 residues. The V and J ends lost 6 bases and 0 bases, in that order; junction bases with no gene match: 6. CDR3 in amino acids: CASGVRRGSTDTQYF. CDR3 nucleotides: TGTGCTAGTGGGGTGAGGCGGGGGAGCACAGATACGCAGTATTTT.

This clonotype was picked up a small number of times. With a much larger clone just one base away, this may be a read error. The chain has TRBV12-3 or TRBV12-4 and TRBJ2-3; D remains ambiguous. This CDR3 contains 12 residues. The CDR3 bases are TGTTCCAGCAGTTTGGTCCAGGATACGCAGTATTTT. Protein: CSSSLVQDTQYF.

This clonotype has a count of ten or more. V is TRBV20-1 and J is TRBJ2-1; 8 bases match TRBD1. The junction had 10 bases not matched to a gene; V was cut back by 3 bases and J by 6 bases. The CDR3 runs to 15 residues. The germline V gene has CDR1 DFQATT and CDR2 SNEGSKA (reference sequence). The CDR3 region is CSASLETGVRNEQFF. CDR3 DNA sequence: TGCAGTGCTAGCCTCGAGACAGGGGTACGCAATGAGCAGTTCTTC.

With respect to this clonotype: With a much larger clone just one base away, this may be a read error. The chain uses TRBV7-9 and TRBJ2-3; 7 bases are a match to TRBD2. The CDR3 is 17 amino acids. Looked up from germline, CDR1 is SEHNR and CDR2 is FQNEAQ (reference sequence). J was trimmed by 1 base and V by 3 bases; bases with no gene match: 10. In nucleotides, the CDR3 is TGTGCCAGCAGCTTTGGTTTGACTAGCAGGGGCACAGATACGCAGTATTTT. Amino acids: CASSFGLTSRGTDTQYF. The full variable domain, with the rest looked up from reference TRBV7-9 and TRBJ2-3, is DTGVSQNPRHKITKRGQNVTFRCDPISEHNRLYWYRQTLGQGPEFLTYFQNEAQLEKSRLLSDRFSAERPKGSFSTLEIQRTEQGDSAMYLCASSFGLTSRGTDTQYFGPGTRLTVL.

Comment on this clonotype: With a much larger clone just one base away, this may be a read error. The chain recombines TRBV20-1 with TRBJ1-1; weak D call: TRBD1 (5 bases). V was pared by 6 bases and J by 5 bases, with 16 bases between. Germline V gives CDR1 DFQATT, CDR2 SNEGSKA (reference sequence). The CDR3 loop spans 13 amino acids. The CDR3 is CSASTWGATEAFF. As DNA, the CDR3 is TGCAGTGCCTCGACATGGGGCGCGACTGAAGCTTTCTTT.

The sample holds a few counts of this clonotype. A read error may produce the germline difference seen at one junction end. CDR3 sequence: CANSLVGNEVYGYTF. In DNA form, the CDR3 reads TGTGCCAACAGCTTAGTAGGGAACGAGGTCTATGGCTACACCTTC. The chain has TRBV7-9 and TRBJ1-2; no definite D call. The CDR3 spans 15 residues. Germline V gene sequence: CDR1 SEHNR, CDR2 FQNEAQ (reference sequence).

With regard to this clonotype: The conserved phenylalanine or tryptophan is not found at the CDR3 terminus, so this likely reflects a read error. This chain joins TRBV11-2 and TRBJ2-1; TRBD2 matches 9 bases. CDR1 and CDR2 (germline): SGHAT, FQNNGV. Trimming took 5 bases from V and 6 from J; bases not matched to a gene: 8. CDR3 size: 15 residues. DNA for the CDR3: TGTGCCAGCAGCCCTGGACCAGCGGGAGGCAATGAGCAGTTCTTA. Residues: CASSPGPAGGNEQFL.

Worth noting for this clonotype: The conserved phenylalanine or tryptophan normally closing the CDR3 is absent here, so this likely arose from a read error. The DNA for the CDR3 is TGTGCCAGCAGTTACTCGTCGGGACAGAGTCTAAAAGGCTACACCTTG. This encodes CASSYSSGQSLKGYTL. This chain joins TRBV6-5 and TRBJ1-2; 7 bases match TRBD1. Germline V lookup: CDR1 MNHEY, CDR2 SVGAGI. The junction had 12 bases not matched to a gene; V was cut back by 0 bases and J by 8 bases. The CDR3 is 16 residues long.

Of note for this clonotype: This clone may be a read error of a much larger clone one base away. The CDR3 region has the DNA TGTGCCAGCGGCAAACAGGGGGCGGGCACCGGGGAGCTGTTTTTT. Its translation is CASGKQGAGTGELFF. This rearrangement joins TRBV6-5 to TRBJ2-2; 9 bases match TRBD1. Germline CDR1 is MNHEY and CDR2 is SVGAGI. V was clipped by 8 bases and J by 4 bases; unmatched bases: 8. The CDR3 sequence is 15 residues long.

Notes on this clonotype: One base away lies a much larger clone, so this may be a sequencing read error. The gene calls are TRBV4-1 and TRBJ1-4; D gene ambiguous. The CDR3 covers 16 residues. The germline CDR1 and CDR2 sequences are MGHRA and YSYEKL. The DNA of the CDR3 is TGCGCCTGCAGCCATCTTGCACATGGGTCTTATGAAAAACTGTTTTTT. This translates into CACSHLAHGSYEKLFF.

The genes are TRBV7-3 and TRBJ2-1, with 8 bases that match TRBD2. The V segment lost 3 bases and the J segment 9 bases; nucleotides outside the gene matches: 10. This CDR3 has 15 amino acids. Germline V lookup: CDR1 SGHTA, CDR2 FQGTGA. The CDR3 spells CASSFVAGMGGEQFF. Written as DNA, the CDR3 is TGTGCCAGCAGCTTCGTAGCGGGGATGGGGGGTGAGCAGTTCTTC.

Concerning this clonotype itself: A junction boundary mismatches the germline segment, possibly from a read error. This sequence joins TRBV6-1 and TRBJ2-7; 7 bases line up with TRBD2. The germline V gene encodes CDR1 MNHNS and CDR2 SASEGT. The CDR3 covers 12 residues. Written as DNA, the CDR3 is TGTGCCTGCAGGGAGGGAGCGGGCGAGCAGTACTTC. Protein: CACREGAGEQYF.

This clonotype came up a few times. This clone may be a read error of a much larger clone one base away. V is TRBV20-1 and J is TRBJ2-1, with 7 bases identical to TRBD2. The CDR3 loop spans 15 amino acids. Germline-derived CDR1 and CDR2 are DFQATT and SNEGSKA (reference sequence). Written as DNA, the CDR3 is TGCAGGCCACTGGCGGGGGAACGCCTATACAATGATCAGTTCTTC. Amino acid sequence: CRPLAGERLYNDQFF.

As to this clonotype: A much bigger clone sits one base away, suggesting this may be a read error. The rearrangement links TRBV6-1 to TRBJ1-1, with a possible D match to TRBD1 (5 bases). The CDR3 spans 12 residues. Per germline, CDR1 MNHNS and CDR2 SASEGT. Trimming pared 2 bases from V and 13 bases from J, leaving 14 bases between. For the CDR3, the DNA is TGTGCCAGCAGTGAAAATGGGGGGGATGGTTTCTTT. Translation: CASSENGGDGFF.

The rearrangement links TRBV14 to TRBJ2-1; TRBD1 might be the D (6 bases). This CDR3 comprises 16 residues. Germline V gene data show CDR1 as SGHDN and CDR2 as FVKESK. DNA of the CDR3: TGTATCAGCAGCCAATATAGGGGGAGAGGAACGGATGAGCAGTTCTTC. This translates into CISSQYRGRGTDEQFF.